The 20 T cell receptor beta chains presented below share a single source sample, sequenced in a study of OX40 agonist ivuxolimab in advanced cancers. Sequenced by immunoSEQ multiplex PCR; TCRdb stores in-frame clones only, minus some. Seen here are about 54,000 clones, 80% to 90% observed once, and the top ten hold 1.2%. Sequencing used CD4+ or CD8+ T cells sorted from blood, obtained in a trial of the OX40 agonist ivuxolimab. Receptor source: an adult with an advanced solid tumor such as melanoma, head and neck, liver or kidney cancer.

This clone was counted once. The chain links TRBV20-1 to TRBJ2-7; D might be TRBD2 (5 bases). The CDR3 length is 11 residues. Germline assignment: CDR1 DFQATT and CDR2 SNEGSKA (reference sequence). The ends were cut back, 7 bases at V and 9 bases at J, with 16 bases in the middle. As DNA, the CDR3 is TGCAGTGTAGGTAATGAGGGAAGGCAGTACTTC. The encoded protein is CSVGNEGRQYF.

The chain recombines TRBV28 with TRBJ2-1; 9 bases line up with TRBD1. The trim removed 7 bases at V and 6 bases at J, leaving 4 bases unmatched. The CDR3 is 13 amino acids. From germline, CDR1 is MDHEN and CDR2 SYDVKM. CDR3 residues: CASTWTGANEQFF. The CDR3 bases are TGTGCCAGCACCTGGACAGGGGCCAATGAGCAGTTCTTC.

The chain recombines TRBV5-1 with TRBJ2-4; D may be TRBD2 (5 bases). This CDR3 is 17 amino acids long. V lost 4 bases to trimming and J lost 8 bases, with 25 bases between them. Germline CDR1 SGHRS, CDR2 YFSETQ. This CDR3 is CASSESGDPDLVDIQYF. The CDR3, as DNA: TGCGCCAGCAGCGAATCCGGGGATCCGGATCTGGTGGACATTCAGTACTTC.

This chain uses TRBV7-9 with TRBJ1-1; no clear D. V lost 2 bases, J lost 0 bases, and 13 bases lay in between. The germline gives CDR1 SEHNR, CDR2 FQNEAQ (reference sequence). The CDR3 is made up of 16 amino acids. CDR3 DNA sequence: TGTGCCAGCAGCTTATACCCCACGGCGATGAACACTGAAGCTTTCTTT. Residues: CASSLYPTAMNTEAFF.

This chain connects TRBV13 to TRBJ1-1; D is possibly TRBD1 (5 bases). The CDR3 contains 16 residues. Germline V gives CDR1 PRHDT, CDR2 FYEKMQ (reference sequence). V lost 0 bases to trimming and J lost 5 bases, with 16 bases between them. In nucleotides, the CDR3 is TGTGCCAGCAGCTTAGGCCACAGGCGGATGGGAACTGAAGCTTTCTTT. Translating it yields CASSLGHRRMGTEAFF.

This clone was counted once. The J gene is TRBJ2-7, the V gene TRBV28; no reliable D call. CDR1 and CDR2 (germline): MDHEN, SYDVKM. The CDR3 spans 13 residues. The V end lost 4 bases, the J end lost 1 base, and 8 bases lay between the germline ends. Written as DNA, the CDR3 is TGTGCCAGCAGTTGGGGAACTTCCTACGAGCAGTACTTC. Translation: CASSWGTSYEQYF.

This chain joins TRBV13 and TRBJ1-1; unclear D gene. The CDR3 is made up of 14 amino acids. With 0 bases removed from V and 6 bases from J, the gap between germline ends came to 11 bases. Germline CDR1 PRHDT, CDR2 FYEKMQ (reference sequence). CDR3: CASSLGRSRPEAFF. Here the CDR3 DNA reads TGTGCCAGCAGCTTAGGCCGGAGTAGGCCTGAAGCTTTCTTT.

The chain uses TRBV11-2 and TRBJ2-3; perhaps TRBD2 as D (6 bases). The CDR3 sequence is 13 residues long. Trimming removed 4 bases at V and 8 bases at J, with 13 bases between. Germline V lookup: CDR1 SGHAT, CDR2 FQNNGV. The CDR3 loop reads CASSSPGLPTQYF. The CDR3 nucleotides read TGTGCCAGCAGCTCTCCGGGACTCCCTACGCAGTATTTT.

This clone was counted only a few times. J is TRBJ1-5 and V is TRBV9, with D uncertain. Germline lookup yields CDR1 SGDLS and CDR2 YYNGEE. The ends were cut back, 4 bases at V and 5 bases at J, with 10 bases in the middle. CDR3 length: 13 amino acids. The CDR3 DNA sequence: TGTGCCAGCAGCCTAAGGAACGATCAGCCCCAGCATTTT. Its protein is CASSLRNDQPQHF. The entire variable domain, with the rest obtained from reference TRBV9 and TRBJ1-5, is as follows: DSGVTQTPKHLITATGQRVTLRCSPRSGDLSVYWYQQSLDQGLQFLIQYYNGEERAKGNILERFSAQQFPDLHSELNLSSLELGDSALYFCASSLRNDQPQHFGDGTRLSIL.

J is TRBJ2-2 and V is TRBV19; either TRBD1 or TRBD2 may fit D (5 bases each). CDR1 is LNHDA and CDR2 is SQIVND in the germline V gene (reference sequence). Trimming shortened V by 7 bases and J by 6 bases, and 18 bases separated the two germline ends. This CDR3 spans 15 amino acids. The CDR3 coding sequence is TGTGCCAGTACTCCGGGGCCGGGGTTTCCCGGGGAGCTGTTTTTT. Encoded protein: CASTPGPGFPGELFF.

This chain links TRBV19 with TRBJ2-7, with 9 positions matching TRBD1. Trimming took 6 bases from V and 3 from J; bases not matched to a gene: 6. The CDR3 sequence is 14 residues long. Germline values: CDR1 LNHDA, CDR2 SQIVND (reference sequence). This CDR3 is CASSTGTGLYEQYF. In DNA form, the CDR3 reads TGTGCCAGTAGCACCGGGACAGGGCTCTACGAGCAGTACTTC.

The genes are TRBV27 and TRBJ1-2; 9 nucleotides agree with TRBD1. CDR3 size: 14 residues. V lost 0 bases to trimming and J lost 5 bases; unmatched junction nucleotides: 1. Germline V gene sequence: CDR1 MNHEY, CDR2 SMNVEV (reference sequence). CDR3 sequence reads: CASSLSGQGYGYTF. CDR3 bases: TGTGCCAGCAGTTTATCGGGACAGGGATATGGCTACACCTTC.

This clone was seen only once. The DNA of the CDR3 is TGCGCCAGCAGCTTGGGGACAGGGCCGGGCTACACCTTC. This codes for CASSLGTGPGYTF. The J gene is TRBJ1-2, the V gene TRBV5-1; 8 nucleotides align to TRBD1. Per the germline V gene, CDR1 is SGHRS and CDR2 is YFSETQ. This CDR3 has 13 residues. The V segment lost 0 bases and the J segment 8 bases; nucleotides outside the gene matches: 3. The whole variable domain, filled in from reference TRBV5-1 and TRBJ1-2, reads KAGVTQTPRYLIKTRGQQVTLSCSPISGHRSVSWYQQTPGQGLQFLFEYFSETQRNKGNFPGRFSGRQFSNSRSEMNVSTLELGDSALYLCASSLGTGPGYTFGSGTRLTVV.

The V and J genes are TRBV15 and TRBJ1-1; D call uncertain. In germline, CDR1 is LNHNV, CDR2 YYDKDF (reference sequence). V was clipped by 0 bases and J by 5 bases, with 13 bases between them. The CDR3 consists of 15 residues. The CDR3, as DNA: TGTGCCACCAGCAGAGAATCCTCCGGGAGGACTGAAGCTTTCTTT. Amino acid sequence: CATSRESSGRTEAFF.

The sample holds a few counts of this clone. V and J are TRBV5-6 and TRBJ2-7; 10 positions match TRBD2. The V gene's germline CDR1 is SGHDT and CDR2 YYEEEE. J was trimmed by 3 bases and V by 1 base; bases with no gene match: 16. The CDR3 is 19 amino acids. The CDR3 here is CASSLPTSGNRGLYYEQYF. The CDR3 nucleotides are TGTGCCAGCAGCTTGCCTACTAGCGGGAACAGAGGTCTGTACTACGAGCAGTACTTC.

This clone has a handful of counts. The V and J genes are TRBV23-1 and TRBJ2-3; 8 bases are a match to TRBD2. TRBV23-1 is flagged as an ORF with uncertain function. The length of the CDR3 is 17 residues. V dropped 6 bases and J dropped 2; count of bases not matched to a gene: 13. The CDR3 reads CASSPPPIAGFTDTQYF. CDR3 DNA sequence: TGCGCCAGCAGCCCCCCACCTATAGCGGGATTCACAGATACGCAGTATTTT.

The V and J genes are TRBV2 and TRBJ1-5; the D is unclear. The CDR3 spans 12 residues. Germline values: CDR1 SNHLY, CDR2 FYNNEI. Trimming took 1 base from V and 4 from J, leaving 2 bases between them. CDR3 bases: TGTGCCAGCAGTGAAGGAAATCAGCCCCAGCATTTT. Amino acids: CASSEGNQPQHF.

V usage is TRBV19 and J usage is TRBJ2-7; 8 nucleotides line up with TRBD1. V trimming: 0 bases; J trimming: 5 bases; junction bases outside the gene matches: 9. Per germline, CDR1 LNHDA and CDR2 SQIVND (reference sequence). The CDR3 covers 16 residues. The CDR3 protein is CASSIDDRGLPNEQYF. CDR3 nucleotides: TGTGCCAGTAGTATAGACGACAGGGGCTTGCCTAACGAGCAGTACTTC.

This clone turned up a few times. The V and J genes are TRBV10-3 and TRBJ2-1; 8 bases are shared with TRBD2. CDR1 and CDR2 from the germline V gene are ENHRY and SYGVKD. The CDR3 extends over 15 amino acids. Trimming took 4 bases from V and 5 from J; bases not matched to a gene: 7. This CDR3 reads CAISVRLAGDNEQFF. The CDR3 DNA sequence: TGTGCCATCAGTGTCAGGCTAGCGGGTGACAATGAGCAGTTCTTC.

The chain links TRBV28 to TRBJ2-5, with 9 bases identical to TRBD1. This CDR3 contains 16 residues. Germline V CDR1 and CDR2: MDHEN, SYDVKM. The trim removed 6 bases at V and 4 bases at J, leaving 12 bases unmatched. The CDR3 spells CASSINRGTGSETQYF. The CDR3 DNA is TGTGCCAGCAGCATAAACCGCGGGACAGGGTCAGAGACCCAGTACTTC.